Listed below are T cell receptor beta chains from one sample, sequenced in a study of T cells after yellow fever vaccination. MiXCR, run by TCRdb on the 5' RACE reads, gives a single entry per CDR3 protein. The data contain around 600,000 distinct CDR3 sequences, around 12% of them singletons. The sample here was PBMCs, taken on the day of the yellow fever booster vaccination. These receptors came from a man aged 25 to 40 who received the YFV17D yellow fever vaccine. Each CDR3 is given with its conserved first and last residue. A D gene is named only where the DNA matches it firmly. The size field is filled for only some rows; it gives once, few, many or a size class.

clone_size d_call j_call v_call cdr3_aa
. . TRBJ2-3 TRBV12-3/TRBV12-4 CASCQDLIETQYF
few . TRBJ2-5 TRBV7-2 CASSLAISGERSEETQYF
few . TRBJ2-5 TRBV5-1 CASSFLAEGSVDQYF
. . TRBJ1-2 TRBV25-1 CASRQGRLGYTF
. TRBD1 TRBJ1-6 TRBV5-1 CASSMGQNSPLHF
few TRBD2 TRBJ2-7 TRBV27 CASSFLTSGGDYEQYF
. . TRBJ2-7 TRBV29-1 CSVQRNYEQYF
. TRBD1 TRBJ2-7 TRBV12-3/TRBV12-4 CASSLAHGTVSYEQYF
few . TRBJ2-7 TRBV7-6 CASSPAGDYSYEQYF
. . TRBJ2-5 TRBV6-1 CASSEAGYQETQYF
many . TRBJ1-1 TRBV5-6 CASSFKMNTEAFF
few TRBD2 TRBJ2-1 TRBV7-9 CASSILAGDEQFF
many . TRBJ2-1 TRBV5-1 CASSLSTGSGEQFF
. . TRBJ1-5 TRBV2 CASSVGEPQPQHF
few . TRBJ2-1 TRBV19 CASSMSIIWEQFF
. . TRBJ2-1 TRBV7-9 CASSLGRTTYNEQFF
. TRBD2 TRBJ2-1 TRBV7-2 CASSLGTSIYNEQFF
. . TRBJ1-3 TRBV7-2 CASSLATGAIYF
. . TRBJ2-1 TRBV6-2/TRBV6-3 CASSSPWRDQYNEQFF
. . TRBJ2-3 TRBV4-1 CASSQEWGTDTDTQYF
. . TRBJ2-1 TRBV7-9 CASSVPTNEQFF
. TRBD2 TRBJ2-7 TRBV4-3 CASSFRTSGAYEQYF
. TRBD2 TRBJ2-7 TRBV5-1 CASSRGGDSISYEQYF
. . TRBJ2-5 TRBV28 CASSFQTYQETQYF
few . TRBJ2-7 TRBV2 CASRPNNYEQYF
. TRBD1 TRBJ2-5 TRBV7-6 CASSTPDRNQETQYF
few TRBD1 TRBJ1-4 TRBV2 CASSQTGEAYF
many TRBD2 TRBJ2-1 TRBV29-1 CSVVRGRGEQFF
once . TRBJ1-6 TRBV4-3 CASSQVRGVGNSPLHF
many . TRBJ1-1 TRBV28 CAILNSRNTEAFF
few TRBD2 TRBJ2-7 TRBV20-1 CSARGYRGLAGGVASYEQYF
. . TRBJ2-7 TRBV7-9 CASSLVQDSDEQYF
many TRBD1 TRBJ1-3 TRBV29-1 CSVDTSQGKSSGNTIYF
. TRBD2 TRBJ2-1 TRBV19 CASSTGQKAGALYNEQFF
many TRBD2 TRBJ2-3 TRBV20-1 CSAPPGGGRPDTQYF
. . TRBJ1-1 TRBV4-2 CASSQDSGAPFF
few TRBD2 TRBJ2-1 TRBV6-2/TRBV6-3 CASSYSRLAGSHEQFF
. TRBD1 TRBJ2-2 TRBV5-1 CASNDRDSTGELFF
few . TRBJ2-3 TRBV20-1 CSARDGGSTDTQYF
. . TRBJ2-1 TRBV5-4 CASSLALKGALAGSYNEQFF
few . TRBJ1-1 TRBV5-1 CASSLAGFEAFF
. TRBD1 TRBJ2-2 TRBV5-1 CASSFSGQGDTGELFF
few . TRBJ2-3 TRBV7-7 CASSLSIYTDTQYF
. TRBD2 TRBJ2-3 TRBV5-6 CASSLQTSGRIDTQYF
. . TRBJ2-7 TRBV5-1 CASSFQRDTYEQYF
few TRBD2 TRBJ2-7 TRBV6-1 CASRTSEPAYEQYF
. . TRBJ2-2 TRBV6-5 CASSYPWADTGELFF
few . TRBJ2-7 TRBV4-3 CASSPGESWEVYEQYF
few . TRBJ2-3 TRBV3-1 CASTDGTRSIWADTQYF
few . TRBJ2-7 TRBV25-1 CASRTPTGPSFYEQYF
. TRBD1 TRBJ2-1 TRBV5-1 CASRTGQGISSYNEQFF
few . TRBJ1-5 TRBV2 CASRAEGGANQPQHF
few . TRBJ2-7 TRBV23-1 CASSKQGGECYEQYF
. TRBD1 TRBJ2-1 TRBV7-2 CASSRGDREVSEQFF
few . TRBJ1-1 TRBV4-2 CASSPTVLNTEAFF
many . TRBJ2-1 TRBV7-2 CASSLRGYYNEQFF
many . TRBJ2-4 TRBV20-1 CSARGRGWAKNIQYF